This T cell receptor beta chain emerged from a study of T cell changes during pregnancy in multiple sclerosis. The length of the CDR3 is 17 residues. Trimming at V came to 1 base and at J to 5 bases, leaving 8 bases not matched to a gene. Germline V gene data show CDR1 as LGHNA and CDR2 as YSLEER. Profiling relied on immunoSEQ multiplex PCR, and the TCRdb table lists in-frame clones only, not all of them. The sample contains around 100,000 clones, roughly 90% of which appear only once. The clonotype comes from a female donor with multiple sclerosis, enrolled in a pregnancy study. Source: peripheral blood, taken after pregnancy. The chain carries TRBV4-3 and TRBJ2-5; 12 nucleotides line up with TRBD1. CDR3 coding DNA: TGCGCCAGCAGCCAAGCTTTCCGGGACAGGGGGCCGGAGACCCAGTACTTC. Protein product: CASSQAFRDRGPETQYF.